Presented here are 5 T cell receptor beta chains from one specimen sequenced in a study of T cell repertoires in cytomegalovirus infection (dated by TCRdb to between 2018 and 2020). In light of the paper, this sample's treatment or condition label describes: in vitro stimulation with specific CMV peptide epitopes to enrich CMV-specific T cells. Their antigens are not known. The instrument was an Illumina HiSeq 1500. The public reads were reprocessed in TCRdb via fastp at Q25 and MiXCR, keeping in-frame beta chains. All rows with the same CDR3 protein become a single entry with the most common DNA and genes. Recorded for this sample are about 830,000 distinct CDR3 sequences; about 31% of them occurred a single time. The ten most abundant clones make up under 15% of the sample. Sample: cultured CD8+ T cells from PBMCs, taken from culture after CMV antigen stimulation. Receptors originate from a human donor in good health (CMV status not recorded). Some clones in this sample may be carry-over from other donors' samples.

CDR3 bases: TGCGCCAGCAGCTTTGACAGGGACTCTAACTATGGCTACACCTTC. The encoded protein is CASSFDRDSNYGYTF. The chain couples TRBV5-1 to TRBJ1-2, with 7 bases fitting TRBD1. Losses at the gene ends were 2 bases for V and 0 bases for J; bases not matched to a gene: 4. The CDR3 is 15 residues long. Germline V CDR1 and CDR2: SGHRS, YFSETQ. Filled out from reference TRBV5-1 and TRBJ1-2, the complete variable domain reads KAGVTQTPRYLIKTRGQQVTLSCSPISGHRSVSWYQQTPGQGLQFLFEYFSETQRNKGNFPGRFSGRQFSNSRSEMNVSTLELGDSALYLCASSFDRDSNYGYTFGSGTRLTVV.

This chain joins TRBV7-4 and TRBJ1-1, with D hard to call. Trimming took 8 bases from V and 6 from J, leaving 13 bases between them. This CDR3 has 12 amino acids. Germline V gives CDR1 SGHVT, CDR2 SQSDAQ. DNA of the CDR3: TGTGCCAGCTTAGGTATGGGTTCTGAAGCTTTCTTT. Translation gives CASLGMGSEAFF. Filled out from reference TRBV7-4 and TRBJ1-1, the complete variable domain reads GAGVSQSPRYKVAKRGRDVALRCDSISGHVTLYWYRQTLGQGSEVLTYSQSDAQRDKSGRPSGRFSAERPERSVSTLKIQRTEQGDSAVYLCASLGMGSEAFFGQGTRLTVV.

V gene TRBV6-6 combines with J gene TRBJ1-3; no definite D call. Germline V gene lookup returns CDR1 MNHNY and CDR2 SVGAGI (reference sequence). This CDR3 spans 16 amino acids. Trimming took off 2 bases at V and 2 bases at J, with 13 bases between the two ends. CDR3 sequence reads: CASSYEALEPGNTIYF. The CDR3 DNA reads TGTGCCAGCAGTTACGAGGCTTTGGAGCCTGGAAACACCATATATTTT.

V usage is TRBV20-1 and J usage is TRBJ1-2; 9 bases align to TRBD1. The CDR3 length is 16 residues. With 3 bases clipped from V and 6 bases from J, the junction kept 14 bases outside the gene matches. Germline V lookup: CDR1 DFQATT, CDR2 SNEGSKA (reference sequence). CDR3 bases: TGCAGTGCTAGGGATTATATAACAGGGGGCGCGGATGGCTACACCTTC. Its protein is CSARDYITGGADGYTF.

This chain joins TRBV7-8 and TRBJ1-2; no clear D gene. The CDR3 extends over 11 amino acids. Trimming stripped 10 bases from V and 8 bases from J, with 14 bases between. Germline V gene data show CDR1 as SGHVS and CDR2 as FQNEAQ. The CDR3 is CATVESAGYTF. The CDR3 DNA reads as TGTGCCACGGTGGAGTCGGCGGGCTACACCTTC. Together with reference TRBV7-8 and TRBJ1-2, the CDR3 gives the full variable domain: GAGVSQSPRYKVAKRGQDVALRCDPISGHVSLFWYQQALGQGPEFLTYFQNEAQLDKSGLPSDRFFAERPEGSVSTLKIQRTQQEDSAVYLCATVESAGYTFGSGTRLTVV.